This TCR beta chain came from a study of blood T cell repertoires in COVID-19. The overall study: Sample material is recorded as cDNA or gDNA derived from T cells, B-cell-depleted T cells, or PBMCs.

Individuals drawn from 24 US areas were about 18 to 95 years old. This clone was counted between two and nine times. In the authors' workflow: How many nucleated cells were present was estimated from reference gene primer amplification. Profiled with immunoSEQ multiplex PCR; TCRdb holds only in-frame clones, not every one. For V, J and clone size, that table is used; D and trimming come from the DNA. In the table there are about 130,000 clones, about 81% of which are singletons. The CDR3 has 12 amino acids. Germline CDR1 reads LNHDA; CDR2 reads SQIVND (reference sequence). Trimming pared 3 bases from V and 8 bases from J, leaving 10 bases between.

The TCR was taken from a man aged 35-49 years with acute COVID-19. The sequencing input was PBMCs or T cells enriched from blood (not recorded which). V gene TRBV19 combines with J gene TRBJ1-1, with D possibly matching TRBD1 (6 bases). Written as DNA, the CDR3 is TGTGCCAGTAGTATCGGCCAGGGGGAAGCTTTCTTT. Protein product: CASSIGQGEAFF.